This TCR beta chain appears in the sequencing data of a study of T cell responses to AZD1222 COVID-19 vaccine. The assay was immunoSEQ multiplex PCR, and TCRdb's table has in-frame clones only and misses some. Among roughly 120,000 clones listed, around nine tenths were seen once. The V gene end was trimmed by 4 bases and the J gene end by 7 bases; junction bases not matched to a gene: 12. This CDR3 spans 15 amino acids. CDR1 MNHEY and CDR2 SVGAGI come from the germline V gene. The chain carries TRBV6-5 and TRBJ1-1; 7 bases are shared with TRBD1. This TCR came from an adult who received the AZD1222 COVID-19 vaccine. The input for sequencing was peripheral blood, taken 28 days after the second AZD1222 dose. Written as DNA, the CDR3 is TGTGCCAGCAGTTCTCCAGACAGGGTTTTCGGTGAAGCTTTCTTT. It yields the protein CASSSPDRVFGEAFF.